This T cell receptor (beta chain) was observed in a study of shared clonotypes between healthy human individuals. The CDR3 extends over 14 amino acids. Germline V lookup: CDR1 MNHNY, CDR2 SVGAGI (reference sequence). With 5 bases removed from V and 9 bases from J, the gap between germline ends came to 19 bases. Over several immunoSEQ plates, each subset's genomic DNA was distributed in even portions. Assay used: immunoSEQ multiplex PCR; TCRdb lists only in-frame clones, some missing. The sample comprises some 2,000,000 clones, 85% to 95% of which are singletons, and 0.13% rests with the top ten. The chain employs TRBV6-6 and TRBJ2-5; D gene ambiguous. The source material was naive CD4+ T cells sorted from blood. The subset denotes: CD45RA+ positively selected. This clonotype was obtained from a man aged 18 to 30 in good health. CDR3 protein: CASSISDLRISQYF. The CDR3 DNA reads TGTGCCAGCAGTATCTCGGACCTCCGAATCTCCCAGTACTTC.